The rows below give T cell receptor beta chains drawn from one sample of a study of blood T cell repertoires in COVID-19. The method was immunoSEQ multiplex PCR; TCRdb's version includes in-frame clones alone and lacks a portion of them. The sample comprises about 230,000 clones, about 88% of which are singletons, and about 1% rests with the top ten. Sample: peripheral blood. The receptors come from a middle-aged man with acute or convalescent COVID-19. CDR3s include the opening cysteine and the closing phenylalanine or tryptophan. D genes are given only for firm matches. Part of the rows lack a size; the others show once, few, many or a class for expanded clones.

>TRBD1|-|TRBJ1-2|TRBV7-9
TGTGCCAGCAGCTTCGGGACAGGGGGCTTCGATGGCTACACCTTC
CASSFGTGGFDGYTF
>TRBD1|-|TRBJ1-1|TRBV19
TGTGCCAGTAGTATGGGACAGGGGGGAACTGAAGCTTTCTTT
CASSMGQGGTEAFF
>TRBD1|-|TRBJ2-3|TRBV6-5
TGTGCCAGCAGTACCCGGACAGGCAGCGATACGCAGTATTTT
CASSTRTGSDTQYF
>TRBD1|-|TRBJ1-1|TRBV6-1
TGTGCCAGCAGTGAAGTGGGACAGGGGACCACTGAAGCTTTCTTT
CASSEVGQGTTEAFF
>TRBD1|-|TRBJ1-4|TRBV10-3
TGTGCCATCAGTGTTGGGGACAGCCAAAATGAAAAACTGTTTTTT
CAISVGDSQNEKLFF
>TRBD1|once|TRBJ2-6|TRBV3-1/TRBV3-2
TGTGCCAGTGAGGGACAGGGGCTCTCTGGGGCCAACGTCCTGACTTTC
CASEGQGLSGANVLTF
>-|-|TRBJ2-1|TRBV19
TGTGCCAGTACTAGGGGGGGGTACAATGAGCAGTTCTTC
CASTRGGYNEQFF
>-|-|TRBJ1-2|TRBV27
TGTGCCAGCACCCGAACAGGGTCTAACTATGGCTATACCTTC
CASTRTGSNYGYTF
>TRBD2|-|TRBJ2-1|TRBV7-3
TGTGCCAGCAGCTTCGCGGGGGGGTACAATGAGCAGTTCTTC
CASSFAGGYNEQFF
>-|-|TRBJ2-3|TRBV6-6
TGTGCCAGCAGTGGACTTGTCACAGATACGCAGTATTTT
CASSGLVTDTQYF
>-|-|TRBJ1-2|TRBV11-2
TGTGCCAGCAGCCAGGACTTATATGGCTACACCTTC
CASSQDLYGYTF
>TRBD1|-|TRBJ1-1|TRBV7-9
TGTGCCAGCAGCTTAGTAGGGGGCGCCGGCACTGAAGCTTTCTTT
CASSLVGGAGTEAFF
>-|once|TRBJ2-3|TRBV12-1
TGTGCCAGCAGCTTCAGACAGGGGGACGCCTACCAAAAGCGACCAGATACGCAGTATTTT
CASSFRQGDAYQKRPDTQYF
>-|-|TRBJ2-7|TRBV28
TGTGCCAGCAGCCAACCGGGGGGCCGACAGATCGAGCAGTACTTC
CASSQPGGRQIEQYF
>TRBD2|-|TRBJ2-2|TRBV6-5
TGTGCCAGCAGCATGGCGGGGGGGCTTGGCGGGGAGCTGTTTTTT
CASSMAGGLGGELFF
>-|-|TRBJ1-4|TRBV5-6
TGTGCCAGCAGCTTGGACCCCGCTGTGGGGCAAAAACTGTTTTTT
CASSLDPAVGQKLFF
>-|once|TRBJ2-2|TRBV25-1
TGTGCCAGCAGTGTTACTACCGGGGAGCTGTTTTTT
CASSVTTGELFF
>-|-|TRBJ2-7|TRBV11-2
TGTGCCAGCAGGACAGTTAAGGGTGAGCAGTACTTC
CASRTVKGEQYF
>-|-|TRBJ2-1|TRBV5-6
TGTGCCAGCAGCTCTTACAGCGGGTTTTCCTACAATGAGCAGTTCTTC
CASSSYSGFSYNEQFF
>-|-|TRBJ1-1|TRBV29-1
TGCAGCGTTGAGATGCTGACAATGAACACTGAAGCTTTCTTT
CSVEMLTMNTEAFF
>TRBD2|-|TRBJ2-3|TRBV6-4
TGTGCCAGCAGTGAGCGGGGGGGCACAGATACGCAGTATTTT
CASSERGGTDTQYF
>TRBD1|few|TRBJ1-6|TRBV4-1
TGCGCCAGCAGCCAAGGGACAGGGCTTAATTCACCCCTCCACTTT
CASSQGTGLNSPLHF
>-|-|TRBJ1-2|TRBV28
TGTGCCAGCAGCCCCTCAGATAACTATGGCTACACCTTC
CASSPSDNYGYTF
>TRBD2|-|TRBJ2-6|TRBV5-4
TGTGCCAGCAGTTCCCCGGGGGGTGGACCAGGGGCCAACGTCCTGACTTTC
CASSSPGGGPGANVLTF
>-|once|TRBJ1-1|TRBV25-1
TGTGCCAGCAGTGAATTACAAAACATGAACACTGAAGCTTTCTTT
CASSELQNMNTEAFF
>-|-|TRBJ2-2|TRBV4-1
TGCGCCAGCAGCCAAATCTCACTTGGGAGAGATAGAACCGGGGAGCTGTTTTTT
CASSQISLGRDRTGELFF
>TRBD1|-|TRBJ2-2|TRBV18
TGTGCCAGCTCACCGCCGACAGGGCCAACCGGGGAGCTGTTTTTT
CASSPPTGPTGELFF
>TRBD1|-|TRBJ1-2|TRBV5-6
TGTGCCAGCAGCTTGGGACAGGGGGCATACGGTGGCTACACCTTC
CASSLGQGAYGGYTF
>TRBD1|-|TRBJ1-5|TRBV18
TGTGCCAGCTCGCTGTATCGGGACAGGGGTCTTAATAGCAATCAGCCCCAGCATTTT
CASSLYRDRGLNSNQPQHF
>-|-|TRBJ1-2|TRBV5-4
TGTGCCAGCAGTATACTTAGCACAGGGACATATGGCTACACCTTC
CASSILSTGTYGYTF
>-|-|TRBJ1-2|TRBV5-1
TGCGCCAGCAGCGTGGAAGGGACTCGAGAAGGCTACACCTTC
CASSVEGTREGYTF
>-|-|TRBJ1-4|TRBV9
TGTGCCAGCAGCGCGGGGGGAGGGGATGAAAAACTGTTTTTT
CASSAGGGDEKLFF
>TRBD1|-|TRBJ2-3|TRBV6-2/TRBV6-3
TGTGCCAGCAGCCCGGGACAGGGGACAGATACGCAGTATTTT
CASSPGQGTDTQYF
>TRBD1|-|TRBJ1-1|TRBV11-2
TGTGCCAGCAGCTTAGGTCGGAGGAGGCAGGGGGGTTTGAACACTGAAGCTTTCTTT
CASSLGRRRQGGLNTEAFF